The next 22 T cell receptor beta chains were all read from a single sample in a study of technical replicates of blood from several donors. The table came from immunoSEQ multiplex PCR; TCRdb's copy has only in-frame clones and leaves some out. This repertoire shows roughly 60,000 clones, about nine tenths found once; its top ten account for approximately 4.8%. The sequenced sample consisted of PBMCs. The receptor set was obtained from a human donor in good health. Some clones in this sample may be carry-over from other donors' samples.

The chain recombines TRBV27 with TRBJ2-1, with D perhaps TRBD2 (5 bases). Germline V gives CDR1 MNHEY, CDR2 SMNVEV (reference sequence). Trimming stripped 6 bases from V and 1 base from J, with 10 bases between. CDR3 length: 14 residues. The CDR3 DNA reads TGTGCCAGCAGGCTCGAGGGATCCTACAATGAGCAGTTCTTC. Its translation: CASRLEGSYNEQFF.

V gene TRBV13 combines with J gene TRBJ2-1, with 11 bases fitting TRBD2. The V gene's germline CDR1 is PRHDT and CDR2 FYEKMQ (reference sequence). CDR3 length: 18 residues. Unmatched junction bases numbered 7, after V lost 0 bases and J lost 3 bases. The CDR3 DNA reads as TGTGCCAGCAGCTTAGGACTAGCGGGGGTCCCCCGCTACAATGAGCAGTTCTTC. Translation: CASSLGLAGVPRYNEQFF.

This clone was detected once. V usage is TRBV6-5 and J usage is TRBJ2-1, with 10 bases lining up with TRBD2. CDR3 length: 15 residues. V dropped 7 bases and J dropped 8; count of bases not matched to a gene: 11. Germline V gives CDR1 MNHEY, CDR2 SVGAGI. DNA for the CDR3: TGTGCCAGCACCCCTTATACTAGCGGGGATTATGAGCAGTTCTTC. This translates into CASTPYTSGDYEQFF.

The chain combines TRBV11-2 with TRBJ2-3, with TRBD2 matching over 8 bases. The CDR3 extends over 16 amino acids. Germline V lookup: CDR1 SGHAT, CDR2 FQNNGV. V was pared by 0 bases and J by 2 bases, with 4 bases of the junction left unmatched. The CDR3 nucleotides are TGTGCCAGCAGCTTAGAAGTAGCGGGGATCACAGATACGCAGTATTTT. This encodes CASSLEVAGITDTQYF.

This clone was seen once. This rearrangement joins TRBV5-4 to TRBJ2-1, with 9 positions matching TRBD2. Germline CDR1 SGHNT, CDR2 YYREEE (reference sequence). The trim removed 3 bases at V and 4 bases at J, leaving 2 bases unmatched. The CDR3 loop spans 14 amino acids. DNA of the CDR3: TGTGCCAGCAGCTCGGGACTAGCTTACAATGAGCAGTTCTTC. Protein product: CASSSGLAYNEQFF.

V usage is TRBV4-3 and J usage is TRBJ1-5; D might be TRBD1 (5 bases). CDR1 is LGHNA and CDR2 is YSLEER in the germline V gene. This CDR3 contains 17 residues. V was clipped by 7 bases and J by 5 bases, with 24 bases between them. The CDR3 loop is CASTPKRQWFIYQPQHF. DNA for the CDR3: TGCGCCAGCACCCCAAAGAGACAGTGGTTCATTTATCAGCCCCAGCATTTT.

The chain combines TRBV4-3 with TRBJ1-6; 8 bases fit TRBD1. The germline V gene encodes CDR1 LGHNA and CDR2 YSLEER. Germline trimming cut 0 bases from V and 7 bases from J; bases unmatched to any gene: 11. The CDR3 contains 18 residues. DNA of the CDR3: TGCGCCAGCAGCCAAGAAGAGGCAGGGGGCTTGAGAAATTCACCCCTCCACTTT. Protein sequence: CASSQEEAGGLRNSPLHF.

The chain recombines TRBV13 with TRBJ2-7; 8 bases are shared with TRBD1. Germline V CDR1 and CDR2: PRHDT, FYEKMQ (reference sequence). The CDR3 totals 15 residues. V shed 1 base, J shed 4 bases, and the junction held 6 bases outside the gene matches. The CDR3, as DNA: TGTGCCAGCAGCTTAGTTCGCAGGGGGCGTTACGAGCAGTACTTC. It specifies CASSLVRRGRYEQYF.

This chain uses TRBV27 with TRBJ2-3; D may be TRBD2 (6 bases). Germline CDR1 reads MNHEY; CDR2 reads SMNVEV (reference sequence). V was cut by 7 bases and J by 0 bases, with 14 bases left in between. The CDR3 sequence is 15 residues long. The CDR3 nucleotides read TGTGCCAGCATCTCCCTTGGAGGGAGCACAGATACGCAGTATTTT. Translation gives CASISLGGSTDTQYF.

The CDR3 is CASSFGQGPNQPQHF. The CDR3 nucleotides are TGTGCCAGCAGTTTCGGACAGGGGCCCAATCAGCCCCAGCATTTT. The gene calls are TRBV27 and TRBJ1-5, with 9 nucleotides matching TRBD1. The CDR3 covers 15 residues. Germline V CDR1 and CDR2: MNHEY, SMNVEV (reference sequence). The V segment lost 3 bases and the J segment 3 bases; nucleotides outside the gene matches: 3.

This chain joins TRBV2 and TRBJ2-5, with TRBD2 identical over 8 bases. The V and J ends lost 10 bases and 4 bases, in that order; junction bases with no gene match: 8. Looked up from germline, CDR1 is SNHLY and CDR2 is FYNNEI. This CDR3 has 13 residues. The CDR3 DNA is TGTGCCATAAGCGGGGGATGGGGAGAGACCCAGTACTTC. As protein: CAISGGWGETQYF.

This clone appeared a single time. This chain links TRBV6-4 with TRBJ1-1, with D hard to call. Germline CDR1 reads MRHNA; CDR2 reads SNTAGT. V lost 6 bases and J 4 bases, leaving 12 bases between the germline ends. The length of the CDR3 is 13 residues. The CDR3 DNA sequence: TGTGCCAGCAGCCCCGGTCGGGGCACTGAAGCTTTCTTT. This gives the protein CASSPGRGTEAFF.

Here the CDR3 DNA reads TGCGCCAGCAGCCGCCTACTAGCGGGAGTTTACGAGCAGTACTTC. The encoded protein is CASSRLLAGVYEQYF. The chain employs TRBV4-1 and TRBJ2-7; 11 bases align to TRBD2. CDR3 length: 15 amino acids. CDR1 and CDR2 from the germline V gene are MGHRA and YSYEKL. V trimming: 4 bases; J trimming: 4 bases; junction bases outside the gene matches: 6.

The chain has TRBV11-2 and TRBJ1-1; 9 nucleotides align to TRBD1. This CDR3 region has 16 residues. CDR1 and CDR2 (germline): SGHAT, FQNNGV. Trimming cost V 5 bases and J 4 bases; bases outside gene matches: 11. DNA of the CDR3: TGTGCCAGCAGCCCCGTAGCGGGACAGGGAGGCACTGAAGCTTTCTTT. Translating it yields CASSPVAGQGGTEAFF.

On this clone itself: The sample holds other DNA sequences that translate to the same CDR3. The rearrangement joins TRBV5-5 to TRBJ2-5; 7 bases agree with TRBD2. The trim removed 2 bases at V and 3 bases at J, leaving 1 base unmatched. There are 13 residues in the CDR3. Germline CDR1 reads SGHKS; CDR2 reads YYEKEE (reference sequence). CDR3 nucleotide sequence: TGTGCCAGCAGCTTAGGACTAGAAGAGACCCAGTACTTC. Residues: CASSLGLEETQYF. Together with reference TRBV5-5 and TRBJ2-5, the CDR3 gives the full variable domain: DAGVTQSPTHLIKTRGQQVTLRCSPISGHKSVSWYQQVLGQGPQFIFQYYEKEERGRGNFPDRFSARQFPNYSSELNVNALLLGDSALYLCASSLGLEETQYFGPGTRLLVL.

The rearrangement links TRBV7-2 to TRBJ2-2; weak D call: TRBD2 (5 bases). Per germline, CDR1 SGHTA and CDR2 FQGNSA. CDR3 length: 15 amino acids. V was clipped by 5 bases and J by 4 bases, with 14 bases between them. The CDR3 bases are TGTGCCAGCAGCCCCACTAGGGTTCGCACCGGGGAGCTGTTTTTT. Translation gives CASSPTRVRTGELFF.

The V gene is TRBV7-9, the J gene TRBJ2-7; TRBD2 is a possible D gene (5 bases). Trimming shortened V by 7 bases and J by 0 bases, and 19 bases separated the two germline ends. The V gene's germline CDR1 is SEHNR and CDR2 FQNEAQ (reference sequence). The CDR3 sequence is 16 residues long. The CDR3: CASTNGLDSVSYEQYF. CDR3 coding DNA: TGTGCCAGCACAAACGGACTGGATAGCGTCTCCTACGAGCAGTACTTC.

This clone was observed once. The CDR3 sequence: CASSISTGSEQYF. CDR3 DNA sequence: TGTGCCAGCAGCATTTCTACAGGGTCTGAGCAGTACTTC. The chain uses TRBV7-8 and TRBJ2-7, with D perhaps matching TRBD1 (6 bases). Germline V gives CDR1 SGHVS, CDR2 FQNEAQ. V lost 5 bases to trimming and J lost 7 bases, with 15 bases between them. CDR3 length: 13 amino acids.

The chain carries TRBV19 and TRBJ1-3; D not certain. The CDR3 totals 15 residues. V lost 5 bases and J lost 0, with 11 bases in between. Germline CDR1 reads LNHDA; CDR2 reads SQIVND (reference sequence). The CDR3 loop reads CASSRGRNSGNTIYF. CDR3 sequence (DNA): TGTGCCAGTAGTCGTGGCAGAAACTCTGGAAACACCATATATTTT.

The chain links TRBV5-1 to TRBJ2-1; 9 bases are a match to TRBD2. Germline CDR1 and CDR2: SGHRS and YFSETQ. The length of the CDR3 is 15 residues. V lost 4 bases and J lost 6; bases outside the gene matches: 8. Here the CDR3 DNA reads TGCGCCAGCAGCCCCACCGCGACTAGCGGCAATGAGCAGTTCTTC. This encodes CASSPTATSGNEQFF.

The chain links TRBV7-2 to TRBJ2-5, with D possibly being TRBD2 (5 bases). The CDR3 runs 14 residues. Per the germline V gene, CDR1 is SGHTA and CDR2 is FQGNSA. Trimming took 7 bases from V and 4 from J, leaving 16 bases between them. CDR3 DNA: TGTGCCAGCACCCGCGAAGCGGCTGGAGAGACCCAGTACTTC. This encodes CASTREAAGETQYF.

The J gene is TRBJ2-1, the V gene TRBV5-1; D may be TRBD1 (5 bases). This CDR3 has 15 residues. Trimming removed 0 bases from V and 0 bases from J, with 7 bases in between. CDR1 and CDR2 from the germline V gene are SGHRS and YFSETQ. CDR3 sequence reads: CASSLGGGSYNEQFF. In nucleotides, the CDR3 is TGCGCCAGCAGCTTGGGGGGCGGCTCCTACAATGAGCAGTTCTTC.